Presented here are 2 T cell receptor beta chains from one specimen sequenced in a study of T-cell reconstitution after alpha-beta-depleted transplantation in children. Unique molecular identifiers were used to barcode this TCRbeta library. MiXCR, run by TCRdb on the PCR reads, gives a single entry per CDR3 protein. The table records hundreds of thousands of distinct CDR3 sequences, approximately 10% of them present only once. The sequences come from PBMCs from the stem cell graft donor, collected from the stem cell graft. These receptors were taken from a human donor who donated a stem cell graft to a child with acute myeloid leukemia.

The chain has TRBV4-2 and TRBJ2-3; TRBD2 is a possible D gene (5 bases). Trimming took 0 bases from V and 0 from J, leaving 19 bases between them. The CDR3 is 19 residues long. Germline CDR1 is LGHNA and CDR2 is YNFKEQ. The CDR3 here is CASSQDLSTNPASTDTQYF. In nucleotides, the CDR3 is TGTGCCAGCAGCCAAGATCTATCGACTAACCCTGCTAGCACAGATACGCAGTATTTT.

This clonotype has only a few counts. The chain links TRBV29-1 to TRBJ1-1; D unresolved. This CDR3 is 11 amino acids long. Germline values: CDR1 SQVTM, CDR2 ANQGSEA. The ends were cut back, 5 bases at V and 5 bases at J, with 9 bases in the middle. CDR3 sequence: CSVRGWTEAFF. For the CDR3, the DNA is TGCAGCGTTCGGGGATGGACTGAAGCTTTCTTT. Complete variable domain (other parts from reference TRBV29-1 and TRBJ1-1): SAVISQKPSRDICQRGTSLTIQCQVDSQVTMMFWYRQQPGQSLTLIATANQGSEATYESGFVIDKFPISRPNLTFSTLTVSNMSPEDSSIYLCSVRGWTEAFFGQGTRLTVV.